A single sample gave rise to the 21 T cell receptor beta chains below, sequenced in a study of cytomegalovirus exposure and HLA in healthy donors. The PCR had 60 Vbeta and 13 Jbeta primers. Assay used: immunoSEQ multiplex PCR; TCRdb lists only in-frame clones, some missing. The data contain some 120,000 clones, 77% of them singletons. Sequencing input: PBMCs. Source of these receptors: a human donor in good health.

The chain employs TRBV11-2 and TRBJ2-2; TRBD2 matches at 11 bases. Germline V CDR1 and CDR2: SGHAT, FQNNGV. The CDR3 covers 17 residues. V lost 2 bases to trimming and J lost 1 base; unmatched junction nucleotides: 3. The CDR3 here is CASSLRLAGRNTGELFF. The CDR3 DNA reads TGTGCCAGCAGCTTACGACTAGCGGGAAGGAACACCGGGGAGCTGTTTTTT.

Only one count was recorded for this clone. This chain joins TRBV6-5 and TRBJ2-1; 11 bases fit TRBD1. This CDR3 has 15 amino acids. Germline-derived CDR1 and CDR2 are MNHEY and SVGAGI. Unmatched junction bases numbered 8, after V lost 6 bases and J lost 7 bases. This CDR3 is CASSRTGQGVNEQFF. In nucleotides, the CDR3 is TGTGCCAGCAGCCGCACGGGACAGGGGGTAAATGAGCAGTTCTTC.

The gene calls are TRBV19 and TRBJ1-3; 8 bases align to TRBD1. J lost 0 bases, V lost 5 bases, and 6 bases had no gene match. The germline CDR1 and CDR2 sequences are LNHDA and SQIVND (reference sequence). The CDR3 contains 16 residues. CDR3 in DNA: TGTGCCAGTAGTGTCGGACAGGGACGCTCTGGAAACACCATATATTTT. Translated: CASSVGQGRSGNTIYF.

The rearrangement uses TRBV9 and TRBJ1-1; D perhaps matches TRBD1 (5 bases). Germline CDR1 SGDLS, CDR2 YYNGEE. This CDR3 has 15 amino acids. With 0 bases removed from V and 1 base from J, the gap between germline ends came to 10 bases. The CDR3 protein is CASSVASGGNTEAFF. In DNA, the CDR3 is TGTGCCAGCAGCGTAGCTTCCGGGGGGAACACTGAAGCTTTCTTT.

The V call is TRBV29-1, the J call TRBJ2-7; D perhaps matches TRBD1 (5 bases). Germline V gives CDR1 SQVTM, CDR2 ANQGSEA. V lost 7 bases to trimming and J lost 0 bases, with 10 bases between them. The CDR3 loop spans 12 amino acids. DNA for the CDR3: TGCAGCGGACGGACAAGCTCCTACGAGCAGTACTTC. It translates to CSGRTSSYEQYF.

This clone was recorded once. The chain carries TRBV29-1 and TRBJ1-4; the D is unclear. The V gene lost 0 bases and the J gene lost 5 bases, with 10 bases spanning the gap. The CDR3 totals 14 residues. Per the germline V gene, CDR1 is SQVTM and CDR2 is ANQGSEA. The CDR3: CSVEDRGQNEKLFF. In DNA form, the CDR3 reads TGCAGCGTTGAAGACCGGGGTCAGAATGAAAAACTGTTTTTT. Supplemented by reference TRBV29-1 and TRBJ1-4, the full variable domain reads SAVISQKPSRDICQRGTSLTIQCQVDSQVTMMFWYRQQPGQSLTLIATANQGSEATYESGFVIDKFPISRPNLTFSTLTVSNMSPEDSSIYLCSVEDRGQNEKLFFGSGTQLSVL.

This clone was found a few times. This chain connects TRBV2 to TRBJ1-1, with a possible D match to TRBD1 (6 bases). The CDR3 has 14 amino acids. Germline CDR1 SNHLY, CDR2 FYNNEI. Trimming shortened V by 6 bases and J by 0 bases, and 11 bases separated the two germline ends. This chain's CDR3 is CASRNDRLNTEAFF. The CDR3 DNA sequence: TGTGCCAGCAGGAACGACAGGTTGAACACTGAAGCTTTCTTT.

CDR3 protein: CATGGLAFHEQFF. In DNA, the CDR3 is TGTGCCACGGGGGGACTAGCTTTCCATGAGCAGTTCTTC. The gene calls are TRBV15 and TRBJ2-1; 9 nucleotides match TRBD2. The J segment lost 8 bases and the V segment lost 9 bases, leaving 8 bases of the junction unmatched. Germline CDR1 and CDR2: LNHNV and YYDKDF (reference sequence). There are 13 residues in the CDR3.

This chain uses TRBV7-6 with TRBJ1-4; TRBD1 is a possible D gene (6 bases). Germline V lookup: CDR1 SGHVS, CDR2 FNYEAQ. The CDR3 extends over 17 amino acids. The V and J ends lost 0 bases and 2 bases respectively, with 13 bases between them. The CDR3 sequence is CASSLALGAETNEKLFF. For the CDR3, the DNA is TGTGCCAGCAGCTTAGCGTTGGGGGCTGAGACTAATGAAAAACTGTTTTTT.

This clone was detected a few times. The chain links TRBV5-6 to TRBJ2-1; TRBD2 agrees at 14 bases. CDR1 SGHDT and CDR2 YYEEEE come from the germline V gene. The CDR3 runs to 17 residues. Trimming cost V 3 bases and J 9 bases; bases outside gene matches: 11. CDR3 amino acids: CASSSAGLAGGRSEQFF. CDR3 DNA: TGTGCCAGCAGCTCGGCCGGACTAGCGGGAGGAAGGAGTGAGCAGTTCTTC.

This chain joins TRBV6-1 and TRBJ2-7, with 8 bases identical to TRBD1. This CDR3 is built from 15 residues. The junction had 11 bases not matched to a gene; V was cut back by 5 bases and J by 5 bases. Germline CDR1 and CDR2: MNHNS and SASEGT. The CDR3 loop is CASSQPGQDWDEQYF. The CDR3 DNA sequence: TGTGCCAGCAGTCAGCCGGGACAGGACTGGGACGAGCAGTACTTC.

This sequence joins TRBV6-1 and TRBJ1-5, with D possibly being TRBD1 (6 bases). The V end was cut by 6 bases, the J end by 2 bases, with 14 bases between. The CDR3 runs to 15 residues. Germline CDR1 reads MNHNS; CDR2 reads SASEGT. CDR3 DNA: TGTGCCAGCAGCCGCTCAGGGGAAGGCAATCAGCCCCAGCATTTT. Its translation is CASSRSGEGNQPQHF.

The genes are TRBV5-1 and TRBJ2-5, with a tentative D call TRBD2 (5 bases). From germline, CDR1 is SGHRS and CDR2 YFSETQ. Trimming cost V 0 bases and J 4 bases, with 13 bases left between them. This CDR3 contains 15 residues. CDR3 region: CASSLGVRGGETQYF. Written as DNA, the CDR3 is TGCGCCAGCAGCTTGGGGGTCCGGGGTGGAGAGACCCAGTACTTC.

The chain combines TRBV11-2 with TRBJ2-5; weak D call: TRBD2 (5 bases). Germline assignment: CDR1 SGHAT and CDR2 FQNNGV. This CDR3 comprises 17 residues. V dropped 3 bases and J dropped 3 bases, with 20 bases sitting between them. For the CDR3, the DNA is TGTGCCAGCAGCTTTGCCGGGGTCCCGAATAGGGAAGAGACCCAGTACTTC. The encoded protein is CASSFAGVPNREETQYF.

This clone was counted a few times. CDR3 sequence reads: CASSPSGSTATGELFF. The CDR3, as DNA: TGTGCCAGCAGTCCTAGCGGGAGTACGGCCACCGGGGAGCTGTTTTTT. The chain is built from TRBV6-4 and TRBJ2-2, with 10 bases lining up with TRBD2. J lost 4 bases, V lost 5 bases, and 7 bases had no gene match. Germline CDR1 MRHNA, CDR2 SNTAGT. The CDR3 extends over 16 amino acids.

The chain recombines TRBV12-5 with TRBJ1-1, with TRBD1 identical over 11 bases. This CDR3 is 16 amino acids long. Trimming took 2 bases from V and 5 from J; bases not matched to a gene: 7. Germline-derived CDR1 and CDR2 are LGHNT and FRNRAP. CDR3 sequence reads: CASGLSGTGGFTEAFF. In nucleotides, the CDR3 is TGTGCTAGTGGTTTGTCGGGGACAGGGGGTTTTACTGAAGCTTTCTTT.

CDR3 amino acids: CASSSGLAGTDTQYF. DNA for the CDR3: TGTGCCAGCAGTTCGGGACTAGCGGGCACAGATACGCAGTATTTT. The chain has TRBV27 and TRBJ2-3; 11 bases map to TRBD2. Trimming removed 4 bases from V and 1 base from J; junction bases left unmatched: 1. The CDR3 loop spans 15 amino acids. The V gene's germline CDR1 is MNHEY and CDR2 SMNVEV (reference sequence).

The rearrangement links TRBV2 to TRBJ2-6; TRBD1 matches 7 bases. This CDR3 has 14 residues. V was pared by 6 bases and J by 4 bases, with 3 bases of the junction left unmatched. Germline CDR1 and CDR2: SNHLY and FYNNEI. This CDR3 is CASRTGSGANVLTF. DNA of the CDR3: TGTGCCAGCAGGACAGGGTCGGGGGCCAACGTCCTGACTTTC.

This clone came up once. This chain uses TRBV19 with TRBJ2-3, with 8 bases lining up with TRBD2. Germline CDR1 reads LNHDA; CDR2 reads SQIVND (reference sequence). V dropped 3 bases and J dropped 4; count of bases not matched to a gene: 6. This CDR3 contains 15 residues. CDR3 protein: CASSIAAGVPDTQYF. The CDR3 DNA reads TGTGCCAGTAGTATTGCAGCGGGAGTTCCAGATACGCAGTATTTT.

This clone occurred a few times. The CDR3 DNA is TGTGCCAGCAGTGCTCCGGGACTAGCGGGAAGTTGGGGGCAGTTCTTC. The encoded protein is CASSAPGLAGSWGQFF. The chain combines TRBV28 with TRBJ2-1, with 13 bases identical to TRBD2. CDR3 length: 16 residues. The germline CDR1 and CDR2 sequences are MDHEN and SYDVKM. V shed 5 bases and J 12 bases; nucleotides not matched to a gene: 13.

The J gene is TRBJ2-1, the V gene TRBV9, with 7 bases aligning to TRBD2. Trimming removed 1 base from V and 6 bases from J; junction bases left unmatched: 10. The CDR3 spans 16 residues. The germline gives CDR1 SGDLS, CDR2 YYNGEE. This chain's CDR3 is CASSVTGAGVGNEQFF. DNA of the CDR3: TGTGCCAGCAGCGTAACCGGGGCGGGAGTAGGCAATGAGCAGTTCTTC.